The 26 T cell receptor beta chains below were found in one sample sequenced in a study of siplizumab effects on memory and regulatory T cells. Method: immunoSEQ multiplex PCR; TCRdb's copy keeps in-frame clones and lacks some. Of some 100,000 clones in the sample, 92% were seen once. The sample was Tregs sorted from blood. The receptor source for this set is a human donor in good health.

The chain carries TRBV28 and TRBJ2-7, with no clear D. With 5 bases removed from V and 2 bases from J, the gap between germline ends came to 4 bases. The germline CDR1 and CDR2 sequences are MDHEN and SYDVKM. CDR3 length: 11 amino acids. Written as DNA, the CDR3 is TGTGCCAGCAGTCGGGCCTACGAGCAGTACTTC. Amino acids: CASSRAYEQYF.

The rearrangement uses TRBV18 and TRBJ2-1; the match to TRBD2 covers 10 bases. Germline lookup yields CDR1 KGHSH and CDR2 LQKENI. J was trimmed by 8 bases and V by 8 bases; bases with no gene match: 6. The CDR3 covers 13 residues. The CDR3 DNA reads as TGTGCCAGCGGGGGACTAGCGTGGCATGAGCAGTTCTTC. Its translation is CASGGLAWHEQFF.

The chain couples TRBV5-6 to TRBJ2-5, with TRBD1 matching 10 bases. J lost 4 bases, V lost 0 bases, and 0 bases had no gene match. Germline V lookup: CDR1 SGHDT, CDR2 YYEEEE. CDR3 length: 14 residues. The CDR3 here is CASSLGQGAETQYF. In nucleotides, the CDR3 is TGTGCCAGCAGCTTGGGACAGGGGGCAGAGACCCAGTACTTC.

V and J are TRBV6-5 and TRBJ1-1; no firm D call. V was shortened by 4 bases and J by 4 bases, with 19 bases between the two germline ends. The CDR3 is 16 amino acids. CDR1 is MNHEY and CDR2 is SVGAGI in the germline V gene. The DNA of the CDR3 is TGTGCCAGCAGTTCCCGATCCATAGGGTTGGCCACTGAAGCTTTCTTT. The encoded protein is CASSSRSIGLATEAFF.

The chain couples TRBV7-8 to TRBJ2-5; D is undetermined. V was cut by 5 bases and J by 5 bases, with 6 bases left in between. Germline V gene sequence: CDR1 SGHVS, CDR2 FQNEAQ. CDR3 size: 11 residues. The CDR3 DNA reads as TGTGCCAGCAGCCTAATGGAGACCCAGTACTTC. Translating it yields CASSLMETQYF.

This chain joins TRBV6-5 and TRBJ2-1; the match to TRBD2 covers 9 bases. Looked up from germline, CDR1 is MNHEY and CDR2 is SVGAGI. Germline trimming cut 5 bases from V and 4 bases from J; bases unmatched to any gene: 6. This CDR3 region has 15 residues. CDR3 coding DNA: TGTGCCAGCAGTGCGACTAGCGGAGCGTACAATGAGCAGTTCTTC. Residues: CASSATSGAYNEQFF.

This chain connects TRBV6-5 to TRBJ2-1; 9 bases are a match to TRBD2. Germline trimming cut 7 bases from V and 10 bases from J; bases unmatched to any gene: 11. The CDR3 covers 14 residues. The germline gives CDR1 MNHEY, CDR2 SVGAGI. CDR3 bases: TGTGCCAGCATTGGGGCGGGAGGGCCCGGAGAGCAGTTCTTC. It is translated as CASIGAGGPGEQFF.

This rearrangement joins TRBV5-1 to TRBJ2-3; D uncertain. Trimming shortened V by 0 bases and J by 4 bases, and 15 bases separated the two germline ends. The CDR3 loop spans 16 amino acids. Germline-derived CDR1 and CDR2 are SGHRS and YFSETQ. The CDR3 coding sequence is TGCGCCAGCAGCTTGGCTCGTCAGGACCGTCCAGATACGCAGTATTTT. Amino acids: CASSLARQDRPDTQYF.

A note on this clone: This CDR3 is also generated by other DNA sequences in the sample. V is TRBV6-5 and J is TRBJ1-3, with a weak D call TRBD1 (5 bases). Germline lookup yields CDR1 MNHEY and CDR2 SVGAGI. The CDR3 runs to 14 residues. The V gene lost 2 bases and the J gene lost 1 base, with 6 bases spanning the gap. The CDR3, as DNA: TGTGCCAGCAGTTACGGGGGATCTGGAAACACCATATATTTT. It yields the protein CASSYGGSGNTIYF.

The chain joins TRBV9 to TRBJ1-5; D might be TRBD1 (6 bases). CDR1 and CDR2 (germline): SGDLS, YYNGEE. With 5 bases removed from V and 7 bases from J, the gap between germline ends came to 19 bases. The CDR3 spans 15 residues. CDR3 protein: CASSLRGELYQPQHF. The CDR3 DNA reads as TGTGCCAGCAGTCTAAGGGGGGAATTGTACCAGCCCCAGCATTTT.

The chain recombines TRBV7-9 with TRBJ1-1; D remains unclear. Trimming took 0 bases from V and 5 from J, leaving 13 bases between them. The CDR3 extends over 15 amino acids. Germline V gene sequence: CDR1 SEHNR, CDR2 FQNEAQ (reference sequence). The CDR3 DNA reads as TGTGCCAGCAGCTTAGCTAGTACAGCCGGGACTGAAGCTTTCTTT. Its protein product is CASSLASTAGTEAFF. Together with reference TRBV7-9 and TRBJ1-1, the CDR3 gives the full variable domain: DTGVSQNPRHKITKRGQNVTFRCDPISEHNRLYWYRQTLGQGPEFLTYFQNEAQLEKSRLLSDRFSAERPKGSFSTLEIQRTEQGDSAMYLCASSLASTAGTEAFFGQGTRLTVV.

The chain links TRBV19 to TRBJ1-2; possibly TRBD1 for D (5 bases). V was clipped by 4 bases and J by 11 bases, with 17 bases between them. The CDR3 has 13 amino acids. CDR1 and CDR2 (germline): LNHDA, SQIVND (reference sequence). As DNA, the CDR3 is TGTGCCAGTAGTACTGCCCGAGGACAACCGTACACCTTC. Residues: CASSTARGQPYTF.

The chain has TRBV5-1 and TRBJ2-3; tentatively, D is TRBD2 (6 bases). The CDR3 consists of 13 residues. In germline, CDR1 is SGHRS, CDR2 YFSETQ. The germline V and J ends were trimmed by 4 bases and 5 bases, with 11 bases remaining between them. The CDR3 is CASSTGVRDTQYF. Here the CDR3 DNA reads TGCGCCAGCAGCACGGGAGTGCGAGATACGCAGTATTTT.

J is TRBJ2-5 and V is TRBV5-4, with TRBD2 matching over 8 bases. V trimming: 2 bases; J trimming: 5 bases; junction bases outside the gene matches: 11. This CDR3 is 16 amino acids long. Per germline, CDR1 SGHNT and CDR2 YYREEE (reference sequence). CDR3 nucleotides: TGTGCCAGCAGCTTAAAGACTCGGGGGGGCGGTGAGACCCAGTACTTC. This translates into CASSLKTRGGGETQYF.

This clone was observed a handful of times. This chain uses TRBV6-5 with TRBJ2-7, with TRBD1 matching 7 bases. Germline V gives CDR1 MNHEY, CDR2 SVGAGI. This CDR3 spans 14 amino acids. Losses at the gene ends were 0 bases for V and 7 bases for J; bases not matched to a gene: 6. CDR3 coding DNA: TGTGCCAGCAGTTACTCGATGACAGGGTGGGAGCAGTACTTC. Translation: CASSYSMTGWEQYF.

V and J are TRBV7-2 and TRBJ2-5; tentative D call: TRBD2 (5 bases). Germline CDR1 is SGHTA and CDR2 is FQGNSA. CDR3 length equals 13 residues. V was clipped by 2 bases and J by 4 bases, with 8 bases between them. CDR3: CASSLPSRETQYF. For the CDR3, the DNA is TGTGCCAGCAGCTTACCTAGCAGAGAGACCCAGTACTTC.

The rearrangement uses TRBV6-1 and TRBJ2-5; TRBD2 aligns across 14 bases. The CDR3 totals 15 residues. Germline V lookup: CDR1 MNHNS, CDR2 SASEGT. Trimming cost V 6 bases and J 5 bases; bases outside gene matches: 5. CDR3 amino acids: CASSRLAGGRETQYF. In nucleotides, the CDR3 is TGTGCCAGCAGCCGACTAGCGGGGGGGCGGGAGACCCAGTACTTC.

The CDR3 here is CASSSQNRETQYF. For the CDR3, the DNA is TGTGCCAGCAGCTCTCAGAATCGGGAGACCCAGTACTTC. The chain joins TRBV11-2 to TRBJ2-5; the D is unclear. CDR3 length equals 13 residues. Deletions cut 4 bases from V and 5 bases from J, with 11 bases between. Germline assignment: CDR1 SGHAT and CDR2 FQNNGV.

The CDR3 bases are TGTGCCAGCAGTGGGGGCCCGGAAAAACTGTTTTTT. As protein: CASSGGPEKLFF. The chain joins TRBV2 to TRBJ1-4; the D gene is possibly TRBD1 (5 bases). The CDR3 totals 12 residues. Looked up from germline, CDR1 is SNHLY and CDR2 is FYNNEI. Between the trimmed V and J ends, which lost 4 bases and 8 bases, there was a span of 8 bases.

CDR3 coding DNA: TGTGCCAGCAGCTTTACAGGAACCGTCTACAATGAGCAGTTCTTC. Translated: CASSFTGTVYNEQFF. The chain couples TRBV7-2 to TRBJ2-1; D might be TRBD1 (5 bases). V was cut by 3 bases and J by 3 bases, with 12 bases left in between. Germline V gives CDR1 SGHTA, CDR2 FQGNSA. The CDR3 consists of 15 residues.

V gene TRBV6-6 combines with J gene TRBJ1-2, with 12 bases that match TRBD1. The CDR3 is 15 amino acids. CDR1 is MNHNY, CDR2 SVGAGI, per germline (reference sequence). The junction had 7 bases not matched to a gene; V was cut back by 5 bases and J by 6 bases. The CDR3 sequence: CASSPSGTGGDGYTF. CDR3 coding DNA: TGTGCCAGCAGTCCCTCGGGGACAGGGGGCGATGGCTACACCTTC.

This clone was observed a handful of times. The rearrangement joins TRBV19 to TRBJ1-1; D possibly corresponds to TRBD1 (6 bases). V was clipped by 9 bases and J by 2 bases, with 25 bases between them. CDR1 LNHDA and CDR2 SQIVND come from the germline V gene (reference sequence). The CDR3 runs to 17 residues. The CDR3 nucleotides are TGTGCCAGCCTCCCAGGGGATTTCGGCGGTAGAAACACTGAAGCTTTCTTT. Translation: CASLPGDFGGRNTEAFF.

This clone was recorded a few times. This chain uses TRBV25-1 with TRBJ2-2, with a tentative D call TRBD2 (5 bases). This CDR3 comprises 15 residues. Germline loops: CDR1 MGHDK, CDR2 SYGVNS. Trimming took 5 bases from V and 2 from J, leaving 12 bases between them. CDR3 sequence: CASSSRGLNTGELFF. CDR3 DNA: TGTGCCAGCAGTAGCCGAGGGCTTAACACCGGGGAGCTGTTTTTT.

This chain's CDR3 is CASSSKGRVTDTQYF. CDR3 nucleotides: TGTGCCAGCAGCTCCAAAGGCAGAGTCACAGATACGCAGTATTTT. V gene TRBV7-6 combines with J gene TRBJ2-3; D is ambiguous. This CDR3 has 15 residues. Trimming removed 4 bases at V and 2 bases at J, with 13 bases between. Germline lookup yields CDR1 SGHVS and CDR2 FNYEAQ.

V gene TRBV5-4 combines with J gene TRBJ2-7; D unclear. This CDR3 comprises 14 residues. Germline V lookup: CDR1 SGHNT, CDR2 YYREEE (reference sequence). The V gene lost 0 bases and the J gene lost 2 bases, with 9 bases spanning the gap. CDR3 in DNA: TGTGCCAGCAGCTTGGGAGGTCCCGCCTACGAGCAGTACTTC. Translated, it gives CASSLGGPAYEQYF.

This chain uses TRBV5-1 with TRBJ2-1; TRBD2 matches 13 bases. The CDR3 consists of 14 residues. The V gene end was trimmed by 7 bases and the J gene end by 8 bases; junction bases not matched to a gene: 6. The germline CDR1 and CDR2 sequences are SGHRS and YFSETQ. CDR3 nucleotide sequence: TGCGCCAGCTCTCGGACTAGCGGGAGCTATGAGCAGTTCTTC. Amino acid sequence: CASSRTSGSYEQFF. Complete variable domain (other parts from reference TRBV5-1 and TRBJ2-1): KAGVTQTPRYLIKTRGQQVTLSCSPISGHRSVSWYQQTPGQGLQFLFEYFSETQRNKGNFPGRFSGRQFSNSRSEMNVSTLELGDSALYLCASSRTSGSYEQFFGPGTRLTVL.